This entry lists 28 T cell receptor beta chains sequenced from one sample in a study of response to subunit inactivated influenza vaccine. MiXCR was run by TCRdb on the RT-PCR reads, yielding one entry per CDR3 protein. The sample yields 150,000 or so distinct CDR3 sequences, roughly 10% seen once. The sequencing here drew on CD8+ T cells sorted from PBMCs, taken about 23 months after vaccination. The source is a man aged 50-75 years who received an inactivated influenza vaccine.

This clonotype has more than one count but fewer than ten. This rearrangement joins TRBV19 to TRBJ2-2; no clear D. This CDR3 comprises 12 residues. Trimming cost V 6 bases and J 7 bases, with 9 bases left between them. From germline, CDR1 is LNHDA and CDR2 SQIVND (reference sequence). The DNA for the CDR3 is TGTGCCAGTAGAGCCCCGGGCGGGGAGCTGTTTTTT. Amino acid sequence: CASRAPGGELFF.

On this clonotype: Sequence at one end of the junction differs from germline and may be a read error. The chain has TRBV7-7 and TRBJ2-2; the D call may be TRBD1 or TRBD2 (5 bases each). Per germline, CDR1 SSHAT and CDR2 FNYEAQ (reference sequence). This CDR3 spans 17 amino acids. CDR3 loop: CASSSRGGAANTGELFF. For the CDR3, the DNA is TGTGCTAGCAGCTCCCGGGGCGGTGCCGCGAACACCGGGGAGCTGTTTTTT.

At least ten counts were recorded for this clonotype. One end of the junction fails to match germline, which may point to a read error. The chain joins TRBV12-3 or TRBV12-4 to TRBJ2-7; perhaps TRBD1 as D (6 bases). This CDR3 comprises 13 residues. CDR3 amino acids: CASSLGGSYEQYF. CDR3 in DNA: TGTGCCAGCAGCTTAGGGGGCTCCTACGAGCAGTACTTC.

The rearrangement links TRBV29-1 to TRBJ2-3; D gene unclear. CDR3 size: 14 residues. CDR1 and CDR2 from the germline V gene are SQVTM and ANQGSEA. Trimming left V 3 bases short and J 4 bases short, with 14 bases between. The chain's CDR3 is CSVDAPGEADTQYF. CDR3 sequence (DNA): TGCAGCGTTGACGCCCCCGGTGAAGCAGATACGCAGTATTTT.

The V call is TRBV28, the J call TRBJ2-1; TRBD2 aligns across 12 bases. The CDR3 contains 16 residues. Trimming took 4 bases from V and 2 from J; bases not matched to a gene: 3. Germline lookup yields CDR1 MDHEN and CDR2 SYDVKM. CDR3 coding DNA: TGTGCCAGCAGTTACCGGACTAGCGGGACCTACAATGAGCAGTTCTTC. It translates to CASSYRTSGTYNEQFF.

This clonotype has more than one count but fewer than ten. The chain carries TRBV5-6 and TRBJ2-3; D gene uncertain. The CDR3 is 12 residues long. CDR1 and CDR2 from the germline V gene are SGHDT and YYEEEE. V was shortened by 3 bases and J by 2 bases, with 4 bases between the two germline ends. CDR3 nucleotides: TGTGCCAGCAGCTCGGACACAGATACGCAGTATTTT. Its protein product is CASSSDTDTQYF.

The chain uses TRBV4-1 and TRBJ2-1; 8 bases line up with TRBD2. The CDR3 has 19 amino acids. With 0 bases clipped from V and 0 bases from J, the junction kept 10 bases outside the gene matches. In germline, CDR1 is MGHRA, CDR2 YSYEKL. DNA for the CDR3: TGCGCCAGCAGCCAAGAGGGAGCGGGGGCTCTTCCCTCCTACAATGAGCAGTTCTTC. It translates to CASSQEGAGALPSYNEQFF.

This clonotype was counted ten times or more. The J gene is TRBJ2-7, the V gene TRBV28; D remains unclear. Germline-derived CDR1 and CDR2 are MDHEN and SYDVKM. Between the trimmed V and J ends, which lost 1 base and 0 bases, there was a span of 7 bases. This CDR3 has 14 residues. This chain's CDR3 is CASSLSGNSYEQYF. The CDR3 DNA sequence: TGTGCCAGCAGTTTATCCGGCAACTCCTACGAGCAGTACTTC.

This clonotype was observed a handful of times. The chain combines TRBV9 with TRBJ2-7; 7 positions agree with TRBD1. Losses at the gene ends were 3 bases for V and 1 base for J; bases not matched to a gene: 4. The CDR3 contains 14 residues. Germline CDR1 and CDR2: SGDLS and YYNGEE. The DNA for the CDR3 is TGTGCCAGCAGCGGAAGACAGGGATCCTACGAGCAGTACTTC. Translation: CASSGRQGSYEQYF.

This clonotype was counted a few times. V usage is TRBV4-3 and J usage is TRBJ2-7, with a tentative D call TRBD2 (5 bases). Trimming left V 1 base short and J 2 bases short, with 12 bases between. From germline, CDR1 is LGHNA and CDR2 YSLEER. The CDR3 totals 15 residues. The CDR3 spells CASSQVEGRAYEQYF. The CDR3 DNA is TGCGCCAGCAGCCAAGTTGAGGGTAGGGCCTACGAGCAGTACTTC.

J is TRBJ2-2 and V is TRBV15, with D perhaps matching TRBD1 (6 bases). V was cut by 0 bases and J by 1 base, with 12 bases left in between. Per the germline V gene, CDR1 is LNHNV and CDR2 is YYDKDF (reference sequence). The CDR3 is 17 residues long. CDR3 amino acids: CATSRDAQGLNTGELFF. The CDR3, as DNA: TGTGCCACCAGCAGAGATGCGCAGGGGCTGAACACCGGGGAGCTGTTTTTT.

The chain joins TRBV25-1 to TRBJ2-2; D may match TRBD1 or TRBD2 (7 bases each). With 8 bases removed from V and 5 bases from J, the gap between germline ends came to 15 bases. This CDR3 comprises 14 residues. From germline, CDR1 is MGHDK and CDR2 SYGVNS. The CDR3 spells CASGGTAGTGELFF. The CDR3 nucleotides read TGTGCCAGCGGCGGGACAGCGGGGACCGGGGAGCTGTTTTTT.

This chain connects TRBV4-3 to TRBJ1-1; D gene unclear. The CDR3 is 13 amino acids. Germline CDR1 and CDR2: LGHNA and YSLEER. Trimming pared 2 bases from V and 7 bases from J, leaving 11 bases between. The CDR3 DNA reads as TGCGCCAGCAGCCAATTCTTGGATCTTGAAGCTTTCTTT. Protein: CASSQFLDLEAFF.

This clonotype has at least ten counts. V and J are TRBV11-2 and TRBJ2-5, with 9 bases fitting TRBD2. The CDR3 length is 15 residues. CDR1 SGHAT and CDR2 FQNNGV come from the germline V gene. V lost 0 bases, J lost 1 base, and 0 bases stayed unmatched. The CDR3 DNA reads as TGTGCCAGCAGCTTAGAGCGGGAGGGCCAAGAGACCCAGTACTTC. Its translation: CASSLEREGQETQYF.

This clonotype was counted at least ten times. The chain carries TRBV5-1 and TRBJ2-3, with 10 bases fitting TRBD2. The CDR3 loop spans 15 amino acids. J was trimmed by 6 bases and V by 0 bases; bases with no gene match: 4. Germline CDR1 is SGHRS and CDR2 is YFSETQ. This CDR3 reads CASSLAASGGDTQYF. The CDR3 bases are TGCGCCAGCAGCTTGGCGGCTAGCGGGGGTGATACGCAGTATTTT.

This clonotype was recorded many times. The chain recombines TRBV12-3 or TRBV12-4 with TRBJ2-7, with 9 bases matching TRBD2. The J segment lost 5 bases and the V segment lost 5 bases, leaving 4 bases of the junction unmatched. CDR3 length equals 13 residues. The CDR3 here is CASSPLAGDEQYF. DNA of the CDR3: TGTGCCAGCAGTCCCTTAGCGGGAGACGAGCAGTACTTC.

The chain links TRBV5-6 to TRBJ1-4, with D possibly TRBD1 on 6 matching bases. Trimming took off 1 base at V and 4 bases at J, with 11 bases between the two ends. Looked up from germline, CDR1 is SGHDT and CDR2 is YYEEEE. There are 15 residues in the CDR3. The CDR3 spells CASSLSQGINEKLFF. The CDR3 coding sequence is TGTGCCAGCAGCTTGAGTCAGGGGATTAATGAAAAACTGTTTTTT.

This clonotype occurred many times. The chain recombines TRBV28 with TRBJ2-5; 9 nucleotides match TRBD2. Germline trimming cut 6 bases from V and 4 bases from J; bases unmatched to any gene: 15. The CDR3 contains 17 residues. Germline CDR1 and CDR2: MDHEN and SYDVKM. For the CDR3, the DNA is TGTGCCAGCAGCCTAGGAGGCGGGACTAGCTTCCGAGAGACCCAGTACTTC. Amino acid sequence: CASSLGGGTSFRETQYF. Filled out from reference TRBV28 and TRBJ2-5, the complete variable domain reads DVKVTQSSRYLVKRTGEKVFLECVQDMDHENMFWYRQDPGLGLRLIYFSYDVKMKEKGDIPEGYSVSREKKERFSLILESASTNQTSMYLCASSLGGGTSFRETQYFGPGTRLLVL.

This clonotype appeared many times. The V gene is TRBV14, the J gene TRBJ1-1; tentative D call: TRBD1 (5 bases). CDR3 size: 15 residues. Trimming shortened V by 0 bases and J by 5 bases, and 13 bases separated the two germline ends. Per the germline V gene, CDR1 is SGHDN and CDR2 is FVKESK. The CDR3 loop is CASSQEIEGMTEAFF. CDR3 sequence (DNA): TGTGCCAGCAGCCAAGAAATAGAGGGGATGACTGAAGCTTTCTTT.

There are a few counts of this clonotype. V is TRBV7-8 and J is TRBJ2-1, with 11 nucleotides matching TRBD2. CDR3 length: 16 amino acids. Germline V lookup: CDR1 SGHVS, CDR2 FQNEAQ. J was trimmed by 2 bases and V by 4 bases; bases with no gene match: 4. CDR3 sequence (DNA): TGTGCCAGCAGCTCGCTACTAGCGGGGGCCTACAATGAGCAGTTCTTC. It encodes CASSSLLAGAYNEQFF.

This clonotype was counted between two and nine times. The chain links TRBV4-1 to TRBJ2-1; D is unresolved. This CDR3 is 13 amino acids long. The germline V gene has CDR1 MGHRA and CDR2 YSYEKL. V dropped 1 base and J dropped 4 bases, with 5 bases sitting between them. DNA for the CDR3: TGCGCCAGCAGCCAAGGTCAATACAATGAGCAGTTCTTC. Amino acid sequence: CASSQGQYNEQFF.

This clonotype occurred a few times. The V and J genes are TRBV10-3 and TRBJ2-3; maybe TRBD1 (6 bases). With 10 bases removed from V and 0 bases from J, the gap between germline ends came to 14 bases. This CDR3 is 14 amino acids long. In germline, CDR1 is ENHRY, CDR2 SYGVKD. The CDR3 coding sequence is TGTGCCACCCGGGACATTGCTAGCACAGATACGCAGTATTTT. It specifies CATRDIASTDTQYF.

At least ten counts were recorded for this clonotype. V gene TRBV20-1 combines with J gene TRBJ2-1, with 11 bases fitting TRBD2. CDR1 and CDR2 from the germline V gene are DFQATT and SNEGSKA (reference sequence). CDR3 length: 14 residues. J was trimmed by 9 bases and V by 4 bases; bases with no gene match: 8. The CDR3 sequence is CSAKGTSGLAEQFF. CDR3 bases: TGCAGTGCTAAAGGGACTAGCGGCCTCGCTGAGCAGTTCTTC.

This clonotype was seen a handful of times. The chain is built from TRBV9 and TRBJ2-1; D ambiguous. The germline CDR1 and CDR2 sequences are SGDLS and YYNGEE. With 4 bases removed from V and 4 bases from J, the gap between germline ends came to 12 bases. The CDR3 loop spans 14 amino acids. For the CDR3, the DNA is TGTGCCAGCAGCACCGGGCGAAATTACAATGAGCAGTTCTTC. Protein sequence: CASSTGRNYNEQFF.

CDR3: CASSVDLAGVEQFF. CDR3 DNA sequence: TGTGCCAGCAGCGTAGATCTAGCGGGAGTTGAGCAGTTCTTC. The chain uses TRBV9 and TRBJ2-1, with 10 positions matching TRBD2. Germline loops: CDR1 SGDLS, CDR2 YYNGEE. There are 14 residues in the CDR3. V dropped 0 bases and J dropped 9; count of bases not matched to a gene: 3.

This clonotype was counted ten times or more. The chain is built from TRBV11-2 and TRBJ2-7, with unresolved D. Deletions cut 3 bases from V and 2 bases from J, with 8 bases between. The CDR3 is 13 amino acids. CDR1 is SGHAT, CDR2 FQNNGV, per germline. DNA for the CDR3: TGTGCCAGCAGCTTTTATACGACCTACGAGCAGTACTTC. Translated, it gives CASSFYTTYEQYF.

This chain joins TRBV11-2 and TRBJ2-5; 8 nucleotides line up with TRBD2. CDR1 and CDR2 (germline): SGHAT, FQNNGV. The ends lost 1 base at V and 13 bases at J; junction bases unmatched: 14. The CDR3 sequence is 15 residues long. This CDR3 reads CASSLGSGLATTGYF. Written as DNA, the CDR3 is TGTGCCAGCAGCTTAGGCTCCGGACTAGCTACCACCGGGTACTTC.

As for this clonotype: Given a much more abundant clone one base away, this may be a read error. The chain links TRBV13 to TRBJ1-2, with D perhaps TRBD1 (6 bases). This CDR3 is built from 14 residues. The germline V gene has CDR1 PRHDT and CDR2 FYEKMQ (reference sequence). CDR3 sequence: CASSFLTGNYSYTF. Written as DNA, the CDR3 is TGTGCCAGCAGCTTTTTAACAGGGAACTATAGCTACACCTTC. The full variable domain, completed using reference TRBV13 and TRBJ1-2, is AAGVIQSPRHLIKEKRETATLKCYPIPRHDTVYWYQQGPGQDPQFLISFYEKMQSDKGSIPDRFSAQQFSDYHSELNMSSLELGDSALYFCASSFLTGNYSYTFGSGTRLTVV.